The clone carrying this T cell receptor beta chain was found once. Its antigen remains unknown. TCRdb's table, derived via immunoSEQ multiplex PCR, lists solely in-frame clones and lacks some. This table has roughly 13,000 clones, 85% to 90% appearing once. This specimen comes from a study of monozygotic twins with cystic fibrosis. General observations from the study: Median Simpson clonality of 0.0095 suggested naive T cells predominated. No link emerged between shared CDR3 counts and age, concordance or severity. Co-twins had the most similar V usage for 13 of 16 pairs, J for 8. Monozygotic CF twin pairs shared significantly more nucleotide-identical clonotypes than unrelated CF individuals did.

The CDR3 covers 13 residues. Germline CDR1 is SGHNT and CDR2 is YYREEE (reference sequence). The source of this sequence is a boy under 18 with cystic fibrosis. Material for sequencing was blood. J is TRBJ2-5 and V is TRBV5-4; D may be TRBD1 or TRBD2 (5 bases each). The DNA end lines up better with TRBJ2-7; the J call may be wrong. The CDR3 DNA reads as TGTGCCAGCAGCTTGGTCGAGGGGAACGAGCAGTACTTC. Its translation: CASSLVEGNEQYF.